Sequencing of this T cell receptor beta chain was carried out in a study of blood T cell repertoires in COVID-19. Across the study: Sources were T cells, B-cell-depleted T cells, or PBMCs; the material itself was cDNA or gDNA.

TCRdb's copy holds only in-frame clones and misses some; the assay was immunoSEQ multiplex PCR. The sample contains 210,000 or so clones, roughly 88% of which appear only once. Comment on this clone: This CDR3 is also generated by other DNA sequences in the sample.

Germline V gene lookup returns CDR1 SNHLY and CDR2 FYNNEI. CDR3 size: 16 residues. The ends were cut back, 0 bases at V and 1 base at J, with 11 bases in the middle. This sequence joins TRBV2 and TRBJ2-3; D perhaps matches TRBD2 (5 bases). The TCR originated in a woman in her thirties or forties who had recovered from COVID-19. Sequenced material: peripheral blood. CDR3 sequence: CASSEAGSGGTDTQYF. CDR3 sequence (DNA): TGTGCCAGCAGTGAAGCTGGAAGCGGAGGCACAGATACGCAGTATTTT.